Sequencing of this T cell receptor (beta chain) was carried out in a study of blood T cells in healthy people across ages (dated by TCRdb to the mid-2010s). As for the study more broadly: In model experiments, template switching captured roughly one uniquely barcoded TCR beta cDNA molecule for every two T cells. Using deep sequencing normalized with unique cDNA molecular identifiers, the study measured how TCR beta repertoire diversity changes with age. For two donors (one aged 18 to 30 and one aged 80 or older), the study analyzed two additional independent replicas of 1 million unique cDNA reads from the same blood draw. The donors were split into four age groups: young (average 16 years), middle-aged (over 35), aged (over 55) and long-lived (roughly 80). To avoid experimental bias, donors of different ages were spread randomly across the sequencing lanes. Study-wide conclusions, independent of this receptor: Estimates of total diversity from one million sequenced T cells were regarded as lower bounds and underestimates. The CMV infection status of donors was not known, potentially confounding age-related changes in expanded clonotypes. Conclusive comparison of naive and antigen-experienced compartments was prevented by the profiling of bulk unsorted PBMCs. Compared with the aged group, more naive CD4+ T cells, fewer expanded clones and increased TCR diversity were shown by the long-lived group, suggesting age selection. Observed TCR beta diversity per million T cells fell roughly linearly with age, and a significant reduction was already apparent by age around 40. Observed TCR beta diversity correlated strongly with the percentage of naive T cells measured by flow cytometry.

As for this clonotype: Its antigen is currently not known. The junction departs from the called germline gene at one end, perhaps through a read error.

The germline V gene encodes CDR1 MDHEN and CDR2 SYDVKM. The CDR3, from cysteine to phenylalanine, totals 19 residues. Here the CDR3 DNA is all that survives: 57 bases in frame from base 1. The donors were roughly 38 Caucasian individuals from Russia, aged roughly 6 to 100 years, who were systemically healthy. Each donor gave ten milliliters of peripheral blood, collected into EDTA-treated Vacutainer tubes. Ficoll-Paque density-gradient centrifugation was used to isolate PBMCs, with at least 6.5 million per sample. Trizol reagent was used to extract total RNA from PBMCs, with at least 5 micrograms per sample. Naive CD45RAhigh/CD27high T cell percentages were measured by flow cytometry on a PBMC aliquot from every donor. The method was 5' RACE. The sequencer was an Illumina HiSeq 2500. A second PCR of about 6 to 11 cycles was performed with a sample-barcoded 5' primer and a J-beta primer mix. A template-switch 5' adaptor carrying 12 random nucleotides introduced a unique molecular identifier onto each TCR beta cDNA molecule. Each sample yielded at least 2.5 million CDR3-containing paired-end reads. All of the RNA was converted into first-strand cDNA using the Mint cDNA synthesis kit, with a TRBC-specific oligonucleotide serving as the primer. All cDNA was treated with uracil-DNA glycosylase and then went through a first 18-cycle PCR with the universal primers M1SS and BC2_uni_R. The paper's processing steps were these. For normalization, 1 million high-quality reads were randomly selected from each sample, with every read carrying a distinct molecular identifier. Instead of being binned into consensus sequences, reads with shared molecular identifiers were discarded. MiTCR, run with a Q25 quality threshold and the strictest error-elimination algorithm, handled CDR3 identification, clonotype clustering and error correction. A nonparametric unseen species model using Euler transformation provided a lower-bound estimate of total TCR beta diversity. TCRdb took the public reads, trimmed them with fastp at Q25, ran MiXCR for clone calling and kept in-frame beta chains. Each CDR3 protein appears once, grouped with its most common genes and DNA. The V and J calls and clone size come from TCRdb's table, not from the authors' own analysis. The sample table contains hundreds of thousands of distinct CDR3 sequences; only one count was recorded for 52% of them. The top ten constitute roughly 12% of the sample.

Material for sequencing was blood. Recombination linked TRBV28 to TRBJ2-1, and 11 junction bases match TRBD2. The TCR sequence derives from a woman of 80 years or more in good health. The CDR3 here reads CANSPLLAGVTRSYNEQFF. The nucleotide sequence is given as TGTGCCAACAGTCCTTTACTAGCGGGGGTTACCCGCTCCTACAATGAGCAGTTCTTC.